This TCR beta chain emerged from a study of cytomegalovirus exposure and HLA in healthy donors. PCR employed 60 Vbeta and 13 Jbeta primers. Only in-frame clones appear in the TCRdb table, and some are missing; sequencing was by immunoSEQ multiplex PCR. Of under 150,000 clones in the sample, approximately 80% were seen once. Details on this clone: Antigen specificity is unknown.

The V gene end was trimmed by 1 base and the J gene end by 2 bases; junction bases not matched to a gene: 4. Germline V gene sequence: CDR1 MDHEN, CDR2 SYDVKM. This CDR3 has 16 amino acids. Donors consisted of healthy bone marrow donors. Regarding the study as a whole: The authors enumerated over 150 TCR beta chains as linked to cytomegalovirus. Later work found most CMV-associated TCR beta chains apparently HLA-restricted. TCR beta V- and J-gene trimming, according to a later analysis, was linked to a missense DCLRE1C variant.

The source of this sequence is a woman aged 40 to 50 in good health and CMV-seropositive. Input material: PBMCs. This chain connects TRBV28 to TRBJ1-5; 8 positions match TRBD1. Here the CDR3 reads CASSLFAGGGNQPQHF. The CDR3 DNA reads as TGTGCCAGCAGTTTATTCGCAGGGGGCGGCAATCAGCCCCAGCATTTT. Variable domain in full (rest from reference TRBV28 and TRBJ1-5): DVKVTQSSRYLVKRTGEKVFLECVQDMDHENMFWYRQDPGLGLRLIYFSYDVKMKEKGDIPEGYSVSREKKERFSLILESASTNQTSMYLCASSLFAGGGNQPQHFGDGTRLSIL.